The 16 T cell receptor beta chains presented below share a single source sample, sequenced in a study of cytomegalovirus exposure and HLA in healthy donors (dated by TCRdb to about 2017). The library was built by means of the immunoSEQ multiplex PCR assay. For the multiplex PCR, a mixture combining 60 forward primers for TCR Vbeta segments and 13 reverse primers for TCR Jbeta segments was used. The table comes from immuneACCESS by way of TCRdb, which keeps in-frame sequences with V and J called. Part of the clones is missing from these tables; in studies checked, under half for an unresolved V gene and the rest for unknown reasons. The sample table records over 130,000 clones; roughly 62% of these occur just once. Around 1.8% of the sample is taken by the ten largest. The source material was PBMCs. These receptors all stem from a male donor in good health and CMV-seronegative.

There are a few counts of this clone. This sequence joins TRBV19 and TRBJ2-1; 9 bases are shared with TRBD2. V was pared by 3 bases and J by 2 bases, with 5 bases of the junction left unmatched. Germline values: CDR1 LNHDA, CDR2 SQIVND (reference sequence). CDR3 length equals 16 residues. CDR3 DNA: TGTGCCAGTAGTATGTCCGGCGGGGGGGCCTACAATGAGCAGTTCTTC. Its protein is CASSMSGGGAYNEQFF.

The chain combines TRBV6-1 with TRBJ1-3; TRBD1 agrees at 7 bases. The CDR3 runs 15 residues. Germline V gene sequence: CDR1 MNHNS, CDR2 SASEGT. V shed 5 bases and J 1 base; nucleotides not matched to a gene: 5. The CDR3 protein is CASSRDRGSGNTIYF. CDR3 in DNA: TGTGCCAGCAGTCGGGACAGAGGATCTGGAAACACCATATATTTT.

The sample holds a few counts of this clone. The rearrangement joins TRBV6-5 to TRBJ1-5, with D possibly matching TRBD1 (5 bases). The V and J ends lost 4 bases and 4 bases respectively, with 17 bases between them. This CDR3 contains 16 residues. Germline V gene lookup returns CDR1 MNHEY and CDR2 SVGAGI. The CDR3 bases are TGTGCCAGCAGTTCTCAGGGTATAGAAAAAAATCAGCCCCAGCATTTT. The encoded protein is CASSSQGIEKNQPQHF.

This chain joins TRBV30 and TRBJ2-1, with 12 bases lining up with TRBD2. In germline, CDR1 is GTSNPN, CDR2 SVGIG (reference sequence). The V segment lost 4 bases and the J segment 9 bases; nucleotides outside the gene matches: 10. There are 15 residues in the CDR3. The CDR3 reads CAWNYLAGGRGEQFF. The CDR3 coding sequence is TGTGCCTGGAATTATCTAGCGGGGGGGCGGGGTGAGCAGTTCTTC.

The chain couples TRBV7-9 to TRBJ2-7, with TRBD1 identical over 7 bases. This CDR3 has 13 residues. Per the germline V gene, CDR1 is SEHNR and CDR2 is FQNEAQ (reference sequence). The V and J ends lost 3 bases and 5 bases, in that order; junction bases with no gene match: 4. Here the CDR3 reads CASSLRGRDEQYF. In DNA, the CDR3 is TGTGCCAGCAGCTTGAGGGGGCGCGACGAGCAGTACTTC.

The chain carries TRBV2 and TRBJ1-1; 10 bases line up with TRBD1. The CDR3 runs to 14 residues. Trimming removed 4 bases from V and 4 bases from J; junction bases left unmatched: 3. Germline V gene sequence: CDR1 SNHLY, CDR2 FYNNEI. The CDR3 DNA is TGTGCCAGCAGTGTGCGGACAGGGGGCACTGAAGCTTTCTTT. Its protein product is CASSVRTGGTEAFF.

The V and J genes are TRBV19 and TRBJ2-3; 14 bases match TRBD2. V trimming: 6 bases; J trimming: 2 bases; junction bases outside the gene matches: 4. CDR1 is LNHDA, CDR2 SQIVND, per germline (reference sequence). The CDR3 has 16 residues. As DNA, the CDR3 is TGTGCCAGTAGCTTGGGACTAGCGGGGGCCACAGATACGCAGTATTTT. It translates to CASSLGLAGATDTQYF. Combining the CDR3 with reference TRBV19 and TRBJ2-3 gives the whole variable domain DGGITQSPKYLFRKEGQNVTLSCEQNLNHDAMYWYRQDPGQGLRLIYYSQIVNDFQKGDIAEGYSVSREKKESFPLTVTSAQKNPTAFYLCASSLGLAGATDTQYFGPGTRLTVL.

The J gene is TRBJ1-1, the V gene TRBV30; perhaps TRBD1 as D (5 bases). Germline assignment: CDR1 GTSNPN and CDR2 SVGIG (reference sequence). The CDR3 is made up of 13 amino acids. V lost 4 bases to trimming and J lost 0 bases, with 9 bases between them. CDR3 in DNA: TGTGCCTGGATGGGGGGGATGAACACTGAAGCTTTCTTT. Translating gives CAWMGGMNTEAFF.

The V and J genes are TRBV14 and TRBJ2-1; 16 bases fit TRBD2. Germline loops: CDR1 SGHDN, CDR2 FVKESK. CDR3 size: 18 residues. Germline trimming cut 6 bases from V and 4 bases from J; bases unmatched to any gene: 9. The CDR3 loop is CASRPGLAGGPGYNEQFF. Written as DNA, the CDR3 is TGTGCCAGCAGACCGGGACTAGCGGGGGGGCCCGGATACAATGAGCAGTTCTTC. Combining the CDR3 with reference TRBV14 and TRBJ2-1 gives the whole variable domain EAGVTQFPSHSVIEKGQTVTLRCDPISGHDNLYWYRRVMGKEIKFLLHFVKESKQDESGMPNNRFLAERTGGTYSTLKVQPAELEDSGVYFCASRPGLAGGPGYNEQFFGPGTRLTVL.

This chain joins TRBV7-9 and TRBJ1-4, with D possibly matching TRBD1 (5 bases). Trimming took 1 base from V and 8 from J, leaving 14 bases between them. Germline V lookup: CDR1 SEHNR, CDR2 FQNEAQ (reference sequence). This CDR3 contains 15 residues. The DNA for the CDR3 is TGTGCCAGCAGCTTAGGGGGAGGGGTTTCGGAAAAACTGTTTTTT. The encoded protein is CASSLGGGVSEKLFF. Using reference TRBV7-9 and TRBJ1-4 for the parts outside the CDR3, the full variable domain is DTGVSQNPRHKITKRGQNVTFRCDPISEHNRLYWYRQTLGQGPEFLTYFQNEAQLEKSRLLSDRFSAERPKGSFSTLEIQRTEQGDSAMYLCASSLGGGVSEKLFFGSGTQLSVL.

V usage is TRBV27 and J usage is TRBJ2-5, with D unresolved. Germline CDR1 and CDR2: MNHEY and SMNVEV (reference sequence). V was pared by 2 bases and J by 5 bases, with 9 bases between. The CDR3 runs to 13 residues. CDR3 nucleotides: TGTGCCAGCAGTTTAAGCCGGGTCGAGACCCAGTACTTC. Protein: CASSLSRVETQYF.

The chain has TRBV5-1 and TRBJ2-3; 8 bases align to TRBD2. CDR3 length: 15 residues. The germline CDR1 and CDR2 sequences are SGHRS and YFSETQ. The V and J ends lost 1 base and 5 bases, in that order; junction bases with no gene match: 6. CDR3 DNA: TGCGCCAGCAGCTTGTCGGGGGGGGCGGGAGATACGCAGTATTTT. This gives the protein CASSLSGGAGDTQYF. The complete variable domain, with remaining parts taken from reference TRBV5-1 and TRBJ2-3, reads KAGVTQTPRYLIKTRGQQVTLSCSPISGHRSVSWYQQTPGQGLQFLFEYFSETQRNKGNFPGRFSGRQFSNSRSEMNVSTLELGDSALYLCASSLSGGAGDTQYFGPGTRLTVL.

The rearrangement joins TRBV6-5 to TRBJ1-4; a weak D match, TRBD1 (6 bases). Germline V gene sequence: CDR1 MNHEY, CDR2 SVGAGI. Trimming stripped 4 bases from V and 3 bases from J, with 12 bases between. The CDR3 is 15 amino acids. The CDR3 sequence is CASSFRGAANEKLFF. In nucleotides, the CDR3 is TGTGCCAGCAGTTTTCGGGGGGCGGCTAATGAAAAACTGTTTTTT.

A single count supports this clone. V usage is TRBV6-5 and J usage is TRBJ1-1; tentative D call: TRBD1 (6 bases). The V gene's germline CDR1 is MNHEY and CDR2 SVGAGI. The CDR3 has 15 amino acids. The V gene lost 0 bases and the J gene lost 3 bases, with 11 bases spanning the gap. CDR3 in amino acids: CASSYSTTGDTEAFF. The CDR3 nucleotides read TGTGCCAGCAGTTACTCGACGACAGGAGACACTGAAGCTTTCTTT.

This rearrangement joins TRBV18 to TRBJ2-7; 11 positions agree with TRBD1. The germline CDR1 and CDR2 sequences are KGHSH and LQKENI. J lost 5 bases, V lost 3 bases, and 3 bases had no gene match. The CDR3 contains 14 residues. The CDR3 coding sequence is TGTGCCAGCTCACCCCGGGACAGGGGGAACGAGCAGTACTTC. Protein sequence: CASSPRDRGNEQYF.

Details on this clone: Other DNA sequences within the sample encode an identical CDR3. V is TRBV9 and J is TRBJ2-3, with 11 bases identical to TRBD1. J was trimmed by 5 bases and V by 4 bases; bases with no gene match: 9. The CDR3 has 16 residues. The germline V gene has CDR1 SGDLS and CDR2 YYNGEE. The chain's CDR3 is CASSTRTGGAGDTQYF. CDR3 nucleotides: TGTGCCAGCAGCACCAGGACAGGGGGCGCGGGAGATACGCAGTATTTT.